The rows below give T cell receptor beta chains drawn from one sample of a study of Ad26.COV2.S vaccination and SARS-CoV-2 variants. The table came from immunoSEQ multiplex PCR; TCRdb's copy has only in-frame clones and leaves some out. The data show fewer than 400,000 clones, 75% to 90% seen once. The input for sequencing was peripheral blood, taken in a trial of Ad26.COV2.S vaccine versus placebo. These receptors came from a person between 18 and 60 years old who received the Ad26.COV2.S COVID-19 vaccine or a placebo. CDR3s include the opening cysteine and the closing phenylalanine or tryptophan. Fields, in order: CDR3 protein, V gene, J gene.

CDR3 protein: CASSSILAGVFEQYF
V gene: TRBV7-2
J gene: TRBJ2-7

CDR3 protein: CASTQGEGPQHF
V gene: TRBV28
J gene: TRBJ1-5

CDR3 protein: CASSLSGDYEQYF
V gene: TRBV11-2
J gene: TRBJ2-7

CDR3 protein: CASSFLGQFNEKLFF
V gene: TRBV5-5
J gene: TRBJ1-4

CDR3 protein: CASRGLAGLTGELFF
V gene: TRBV6-5
J gene: TRBJ2-2

CDR3 protein: CASSPGGSLSWGYTF
V gene: TRBV18
J gene: TRBJ1-2

CDR3 protein: CAISVGGNNYEQYF
V gene: TRBV10-3
J gene: TRBJ2-7

CDR3 protein: CASSQTTSNTEAFF
V gene: TRBV5-5
J gene: TRBJ1-1

CDR3 protein: CASSLLPGEKLFF
V gene: TRBV28
J gene: TRBJ1-4

CDR3 protein: CASSYGTGNEQYF
V gene: TRBV6-5
J gene: TRBJ2-7

CDR3 protein: CASSKEIRVANTGELFF
V gene: TRBV7-9
J gene: TRBJ2-2

CDR3 protein: CASSVAGGADTQYF
V gene: TRBV9
J gene: TRBJ2-3

CDR3 protein: CASSIGWRGPGQGVDEQFF
V gene: TRBV19
J gene: TRBJ2-1

CDR3 protein: CATSRAPKNIQYF
V gene: TRBV15
J gene: TRBJ2-4

CDR3 protein: CASSQGKAVIVNEQFF
V gene: TRBV14
J gene: TRBJ2-1

CDR3 protein: CASSTQGRFYNEQFF
V gene: TRBV19
J gene: TRBJ2-1

CDR3 protein: CSVEQGNTEAFF
V gene: TRBV29-1
J gene: TRBJ1-1

CDR3 protein: CASSHGPGQGPPEQYF
V gene: TRBV14
J gene: TRBJ2-7